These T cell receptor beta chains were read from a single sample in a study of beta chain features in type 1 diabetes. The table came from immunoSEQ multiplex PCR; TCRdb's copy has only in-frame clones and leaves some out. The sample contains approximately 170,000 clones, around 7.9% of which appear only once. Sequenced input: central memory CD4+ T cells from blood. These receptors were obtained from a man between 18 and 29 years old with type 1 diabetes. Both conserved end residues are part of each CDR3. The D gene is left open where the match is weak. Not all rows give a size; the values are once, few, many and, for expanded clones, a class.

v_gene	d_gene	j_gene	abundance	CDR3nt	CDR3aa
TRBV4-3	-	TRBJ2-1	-	TGCGCCAGCAGCCATGGAGACAGATCCAATGAGCAGTTCTTC	CASSHGDRSNEQFF
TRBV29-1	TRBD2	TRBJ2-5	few	TGCAGCGTTGAGGCTTGGACTAGCGGGGGCAAAGAGACCCAGTACTTC	CSVEAWTSGGKETQYF
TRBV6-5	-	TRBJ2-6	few	TGTGCCAGCAGGTCGTCTTCTGGGGCCAACGTCCTGACTTTC	CASRSSSGANVLTF
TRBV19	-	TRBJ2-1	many	TGTGCCAGTATCGCGGAAAAGTTCTTC	CASIAEKFF
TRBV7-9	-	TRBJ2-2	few	TGTGCCAGCAGCTTAACGGGGAACGGGGAGCTGTTTTTT	CASSLTGNGELFF
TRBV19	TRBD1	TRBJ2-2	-	TGTGCCAGTAGGACAGGGACCCCAGACACCGGGGAGCTGTTTTTT	CASRTGTPDTGELFF
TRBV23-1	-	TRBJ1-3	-	TGCGCCAGCAGTCACGCTAGCTCTGGAAACACCATATATTTT	CASSHASSGNTIYF
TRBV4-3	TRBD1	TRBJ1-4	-	TGCGCCAGCAGCCTCGAAACACGGACAGGGGGCGAGGAAAAACTGTTTTTT	CASSLETRTGGEEKLFF
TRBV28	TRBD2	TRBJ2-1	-	TGTGCCAGCAGGACCGGGACTAGGAGCTCCTACAATGAGCAGTTCTTC	CASRTGTRSSYNEQFF
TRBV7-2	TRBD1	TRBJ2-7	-	TGTGCCAGCAGCTTGACAGGGTTCGGGTACGAGCAGTACTTC	CASSLTGFGYEQYF
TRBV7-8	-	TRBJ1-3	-	TGTGCCAGCAGCCCCTACAGTCTGATGTCTGGAAACACCATATATTTT	CASSPYSLMSGNTIYF
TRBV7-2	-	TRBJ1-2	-	TGTGCCAGCAGCTTAGATACTAGTGCTAACTATGGCTACACCTTC	CASSLDTSANYGYTF
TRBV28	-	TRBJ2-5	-	TGTGCCAGCAATAGGGGAAGAGAGACCCAGTACTTC	CASNRGRETQYF
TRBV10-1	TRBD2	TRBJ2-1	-	TGCGCCAGCAGTGATTGGTCGGGAGGAACCTACAATGAGCAGTTCTTC	CASSDWSGGTYNEQFF
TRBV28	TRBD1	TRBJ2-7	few	TGTGCCAGCAGGCCCGGGACAGAGACCTACGAGCAGTACTTC	CASRPGTETYEQYF
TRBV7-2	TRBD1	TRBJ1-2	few	TGTGCCAGCAGCTTAGCCGGCTGGAAGAAGACAGGGGATGGCTACACCTTC	CASSLAGWKKTGDGYTF
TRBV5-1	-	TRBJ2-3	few	TGCGCCAGCAGCTTGTCGGAGAGCACAGATACGCAGTATTTT	CASSLSESTDTQYF
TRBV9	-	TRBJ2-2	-	TGTGCCAGCAGCGTAGCACAGAACACCGGGGAGCTGTTTTTT	CASSVAQNTGELFF
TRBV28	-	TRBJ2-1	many	TGTGCCAGCAGTTTAGCAGGGCTGCAGTCGAATGAGCAGTTCTTC	CASSLAGLQSNEQFF
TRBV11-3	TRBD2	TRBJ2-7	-	TGTGCCAGCAGCCGAACGACTAGCGGGTCCTACGAGCAGTACTTC	CASSRTTSGSYEQYF
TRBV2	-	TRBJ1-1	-	TGTGCCAGCAGCATTGACTTGAACACTGAAGCTTTCTTT	CASSIDLNTEAFF
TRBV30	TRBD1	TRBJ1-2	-	TGTGCCGGGGGACAGGGGCGAAACTATGGCTACACCTTC	CAGGQGRNYGYTF
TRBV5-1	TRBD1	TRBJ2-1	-	TGCGCCAGCAGCCCAGGGGGTTTCTCCTACAATGAGCAGTTCTTC	CASSPGGFSYNEQFF
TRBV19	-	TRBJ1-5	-	TGTGCCAGTTGCTTGGCAGGTTACAATCAGCCCCAGCATTTT	CASCLAGYNQPQHF
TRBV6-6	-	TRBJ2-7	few	TGTGCCAGCGCGGCCTCCTACGAGCAGTACTTC	CASAASYEQYF
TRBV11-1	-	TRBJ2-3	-	TGTGCCAGCAGCCTCCCCGGACTGGGGACGCAGTATTTT	CASSLPGLGTQYF
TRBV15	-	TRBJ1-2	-	TGTGCCACCAGCAGGCAGGGCAGGTCTAACTATGGCTACACCTTC	CATSRQGRSNYGYTF
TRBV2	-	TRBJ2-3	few	TGTGCCAGCAGTGAACGGGAGACCAATACGCAGTATTTT	CASSERETNTQYF
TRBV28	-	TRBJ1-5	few	TGTGCCAGCAGGGGTTTGGGGCGGCCCCAGCATTTT	CASRGLGRPQHF
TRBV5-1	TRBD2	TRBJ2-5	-	TGCGCCAGCAGTAAAGGGACTAGCGGACAAGAGACCCAGTACTTC	CASSKGTSGQETQYF
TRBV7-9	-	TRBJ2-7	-	TGTGCCAGCAGCTTGGAGGTCTCCTACGAGCAGTACTTC	CASSLEVSYEQYF
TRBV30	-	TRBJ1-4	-	TGTGCCTGGAGTTGGGGGCCGGGGGAAAAACTGTTTTTT	CAWSWGPGEKLFF
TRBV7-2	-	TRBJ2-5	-	TGTGCCAGCAGCTTTCTGTCCGGTCACCAAGAGACCCAGTACTTC	CASSFLSGHQETQYF
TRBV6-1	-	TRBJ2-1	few	TGTGCCAGCAGTGACCGGCTAGTTGGTAACCAGTTCTTC	CASSDRLVGNQFF
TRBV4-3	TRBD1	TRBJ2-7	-	TGCGCCAGCAGCCCAGCACAGGGGCGGTTCGACGAGCAGTACTTC	CASSPAQGRFDEQYF
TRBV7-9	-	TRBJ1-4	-	TGTGCCAGCAGCTTCCCCTTGGGAGGAGGGGAAAAACTGTTTTTT	CASSFPLGGGEKLFF
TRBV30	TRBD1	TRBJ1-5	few	TGTGCCTGGAGTAGCCTCGGACAGGGAAATCAGCCCCAGCATTTT	CAWSSLGQGNQPQHF
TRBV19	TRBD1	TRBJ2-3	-	TGTGCCAGTAGTATAGAGACAGGGGGTATAAGGTATTTT	CASSIETGGIRYF
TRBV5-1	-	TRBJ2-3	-	TGCGCCAGCAGCCCGGACGGACAAGACACAGATACGCAGTATTTT	CASSPDGQDTDTQYF
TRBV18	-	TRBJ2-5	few	TGTGCCAGCTCACCATATCTAGCGGAGACCCAGTACTTC	CASSPYLAETQYF
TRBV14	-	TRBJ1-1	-	TGTGCCAGCAGCCAAGCACAGGGCACTGAAGCTTTCTTT	CASSQAQGTEAFF